This entry lists 14 T cell receptor beta chains sequenced from one sample in a study of identical twins. TCRdb reprocessed the 5' RACE reads with MiXCR, giving one entry per CDR3 protein. This sample has over 600,000 distinct CDR3 sequences, with 21% found just once. Another study also made use of these data, one on T cells expressing NK-cell markers.

Sequencing was done on a sample of PBMCs. Receptors originate from a woman younger than 35 in good health.

This clonotype was picked up many times. The gene calls are TRBV10-3 and TRBJ2-1, with 9 bases matching TRBD2. The germline CDR1 and CDR2 sequences are ENHRY and SYGVKD. With 8 bases clipped from V and 4 bases from J, the junction kept 12 bases outside the gene matches. The CDR3 consists of 16 residues. The CDR3 DNA is TGTGCCATCGCAGAGGAGCGGGGGGTCCTATACAATGAGCAGTTCTTC. This encodes CAIAEERGVLYNEQFF.

The J gene is TRBJ2-7, the V gene TRBV6-5; 11 bases are a match to TRBD2. V shed 0 bases, J shed 6 bases, and the junction held 1 base outside the gene matches. Germline-derived CDR1 and CDR2 are MNHEY and SVGAGI. This CDR3 comprises 14 residues. The CDR3 reads CASSYSTSGSEQYF. In nucleotides, the CDR3 is TGTGCCAGCAGTTACTCCACTAGCGGGAGCGAGCAGTACTTC.

This sequence joins TRBV5-1 and TRBJ2-2, with D perhaps TRBD1 (5 bases). The CDR3 length is 14 residues. Trimming removed 2 bases at V and 3 bases at J, with 8 bases between. From germline, CDR1 is SGHRS and CDR2 YFSETQ. In DNA, the CDR3 is TGCGCCAGCAGCTTAATGGGGCACACCGGGGAGCTGTTTTTT. Translated: CASSLMGHTGELFF.

The J gene is TRBJ1-3, the V gene TRBV5-1; a weak D match, TRBD1 (5 bases). The CDR3 runs to 16 residues. V dropped 1 base and J dropped 6 bases, with 17 bases sitting between them. Germline V gene sequence: CDR1 SGHRS, CDR2 YFSETQ. As DNA, the CDR3 is TGCGCCAGCAGCTTGACATACGGGACTTCCAAAAACACCATATATTTT. Protein product: CASSLTYGTSKNTIYF.

This clonotype was recorded many times. CDR3 protein: CASSQDRSPTVTQYF. The CDR3 region has the DNA TGTGCCAGCAGCCAAGATCGCAGCCCTACCGTAACCCAGTACTTC. This chain links TRBV4-2 with TRBJ2-5; no definite D call. The CDR3 covers 15 residues. CDR1 LGHNA and CDR2 YNFKEQ come from the germline V gene. Trimming cost V 0 bases and J 8 bases, with 16 bases left between them.

The chain uses TRBV9 and TRBJ1-6; TRBD1 might be the D (5 bases). Trimming removed 0 bases from V and 7 bases from J, with 8 bases in between. The CDR3 is 14 residues long. Germline loops: CDR1 SGDLS, CDR2 YYNGEE. DNA of the CDR3: TGTGCCAGCAGCGTAGCGGGGGTGAATTCACCCCTCCACTTT. Its protein product is CASSVAGVNSPLHF.

This chain links TRBV11-3 with TRBJ2-1; D possibly corresponds to TRBD2 (6 bases). V lost 4 bases and J lost 2, with 12 bases in between. Germline CDR1 is SGHNT and CDR2 is YENEEA. CDR3 size: 15 residues. The CDR3 reads CASSSLGGTYNEQFF. The CDR3 nucleotides are TGTGCCAGCAGCTCCCTTGGGGGGACCTACAATGAGCAGTTCTTC.

A few counts support this clonotype. The rearrangement links TRBV7-9 to TRBJ2-3; 9 bases are shared with TRBD2. The CDR3 spans 15 residues. Germline-derived CDR1 and CDR2 are SEHNR and FQNEAQ (reference sequence). V lost 4 bases, J lost 4 bases, and 6 bases stayed unmatched. The DNA for the CDR3 is TGTGCCAGCAGCTCGGTAGCGGGAGCGGCAGATACGCAGTATTTT. Amino acid sequence: CASSSVAGAADTQYF.

The chain uses TRBV3-1 and TRBJ2-5; the D gene is possibly TRBD1 (5 bases). The ends were cut back, 1 base at V and 7 bases at J, with 13 bases in the middle. Looked up from germline, CDR1 is LGHDT and CDR2 is YNNKEL (reference sequence). This CDR3 has 14 amino acids. The CDR3 here is CASSQVKAQGTQYF. The CDR3 nucleotides read TGTGCCAGCAGCCAAGTGAAGGCCCAGGGGACCCAGTACTTC.

This clonotype was seen at least ten times. CDR3 bases: TGCAGTGCTAGAGACGATCCCTACAATGAGCAGTTCTTC. As protein: CSARDDPYNEQFF. This chain uses TRBV20-1 with TRBJ2-1; D call uncertain. The CDR3 is made up of 13 amino acids. The V end was cut by 0 bases, the J end by 2 bases, with 5 bases between. The V gene's germline CDR1 is DFQATT and CDR2 SNEGSKA (reference sequence).

The J gene is TRBJ2-5, the V gene TRBV12-3 or TRBV12-4; D gene ambiguous. The CDR3 consists of 12 residues. V lost 2 bases and J 5 bases, leaving 6 bases between the germline ends. In DNA, the CDR3 is TGTGCCAGCAGTTTAAGGTGGGAGACCCAGTACTTC. Translation gives CASSLRWETQYF.

This clonotype was counted between two and nine times. The V and J genes are TRBV6-5 and TRBJ2-5; 13 bases align to TRBD2. CDR3 length: 17 residues. Losses at the gene ends were 2 bases for V and 4 bases for J; bases not matched to a gene: 7. CDR1 and CDR2 from the germline V gene are MNHEY and SVGAGI. The CDR3 here is CASSYPLAGGRAETQYF. The CDR3, as DNA: TGTGCCAGCAGTTACCCACTAGCGGGGGGGCGCGCAGAGACCCAGTACTTC.

This clonotype has only a few counts. The chain uses TRBV7-2 and TRBJ2-1; 13 positions match TRBD2. Germline assignment: CDR1 SGHTA and CDR2 FQGNSA. Germline trimming cut 5 bases from V and 2 bases from J; bases unmatched to any gene: 3. The CDR3 extends over 16 amino acids. The CDR3: CASSLTSGGAYNEQFF. The CDR3 DNA is TGTGCCAGCAGCCTAACTAGCGGGGGGGCCTACAATGAGCAGTTCTTC.

This clonotype was counted once. The chain has TRBV20-1 and TRBJ2-1, with 10 positions matching TRBD2. The CDR3 spans 15 residues. Losses at the gene ends were 3 bases for V and 4 bases for J; bases not matched to a gene: 6. Germline-derived CDR1 and CDR2 are DFQATT and SNEGSKA (reference sequence). Written as DNA, the CDR3 is TGCAGTGCTAGCGGACTAGCGGTGGGGTACAATGAGCAGTTCTTC. Translating gives CSASGLAVGYNEQFF.